The rows below give T cell receptor beta chains drawn from one sample of a study of blood T cell repertoires in COVID-19. Data came from immunoSEQ multiplex PCR; TCRdb stores just in-frame clones and leaves some out. The table has roughly 25,000 clones, around 84% seen once; the top ten hold around a sixth. The sequenced material came from peripheral blood. Receptors were obtained from a woman at least 80 years old with acute or convalescent COVID-19. The conserved cysteine and the conserved F or W are not part of the CDR3 here.

ASSGLAGYQETQY	TRBV5-1	TRBJ2-5
ASSPLGQGSDNEQF	TRBV18	TRBJ2-1
ASSFRTGPNEKLF	TRBV5-4	TRBJ1-4
ASSEYRGHQETQY	TRBV6-1	TRBJ2-5
ASSPGSGDLNEKLF	TRBV7-9	TRBJ1-4
ASSQPRSPEDTEAF	TRBV4-1	TRBJ1-1
ASSPLQGAPSGTEAF	TRBV27	TRBJ1-1
ASSLGQGSYEQY	TRBV5-4	TRBJ2-7
SVVRAGQGTEAF	TRBV29-1	TRBJ1-1
AWSHIGGYT	TRBV30	TRBJ1-2
ASKPPGGKNIQY	TRBV6-6	TRBJ2-4
ASSEAPVGGPYEQY	TRBV6-1	TRBJ2-7
ASSDAGAYRGYT	TRBV9	TRBJ1-2
ASSPQGEVYGYT	TRBV18	TRBJ1-2
ASSPRGGGYGYT	TRBV5-4	TRBJ1-2
ASSPPAGGTDTQY	TRBV7-9	TRBJ2-3
ASSERAGWSTDTQY	TRBV6-1	TRBJ2-3
ASSGGQGVTEAF	TRBV18	TRBJ1-1
ASSDGGRYGEQY	TRBV25-1	TRBJ2-7
ATSSTTGGSTNEKLF	TRBV15	TRBJ1-4
ASSLAQETQY	TRBV5-1	TRBJ2-5
ASSRTGRTSSYNEQF	TRBV11-3	TRBJ2-1
ASSEGWGGTEKLF	TRBV6-1	TRBJ1-4
ASSRSGTSVNYEQY	TRBV7-2	TRBJ2-7
ASSLESGQGIYGYT	TRBV5-6	TRBJ1-2
ASSLTSSDISGNTIY	TRBV7-2	TRBJ1-3
ASKSGTGGAGTEAF	TRBV19	TRBJ1-1
ASIPGTANTGELF	TRBV5-1	TRBJ2-2
ATSGIMNTEAF	TRBV14	TRBJ1-1
ASSYPWGTGGTRDGYT	TRBV6-2/TRBV6-3	TRBJ1-2
ASSQDPARGSRGTEAF	TRBV4-3	TRBJ1-1
ASSLTAGQGPLRALH	TRBV19	TRBJ1-6
ASSLQGYQPQH	TRBV5-4	TRBJ1-5
ASSQSGQGASQY	TRBV18	TRBJ2-5
ASSPTGIGYT	TRBV7-2	TRBJ1-2
ASSQDYDSSGYGYT	TRBV4-1	TRBJ1-2
ASSLLGGQGAFSPLH	TRBV27	TRBJ1-6
ASSPGGNTEAF	TRBV6-4	TRBJ1-1
ASSPEGGSWETQY	TRBV7-6	TRBJ2-5
ASSLGTGRETQY	TRBV7-2	TRBJ2-5
ASSTGESGVNEQF	TRBV19	TRBJ2-1
ASSDSTSGSRTDTQY	TRBV19	TRBJ2-3
ASSTRTGNQPQH	TRBV6-6	TRBJ1-5
ASSVSGNQETQY	TRBV7-8	TRBJ2-5
ASSQERLGGLH	TRBV3-1/TRBV3-2	TRBJ1-6
ATSSRTSGRDEQY	TRBV15	TRBJ2-7
ASRDLKTYNEQF	TRBV27	TRBJ2-1
ASSPRGTPQETQY	TRBV19	TRBJ2-5
ASSSGSGGNYEQY	TRBV5-1	TRBJ2-7
ASRLVRLRGTEAF	TRBV12-2	TRBJ1-1
ASSEYSGTSGLYEQY	TRBV2	TRBJ2-7
ATQGAGDTQY	TRBV24-1	TRBJ2-3
ASSPQYSSYEQY	TRBV4-3	TRBJ2-7